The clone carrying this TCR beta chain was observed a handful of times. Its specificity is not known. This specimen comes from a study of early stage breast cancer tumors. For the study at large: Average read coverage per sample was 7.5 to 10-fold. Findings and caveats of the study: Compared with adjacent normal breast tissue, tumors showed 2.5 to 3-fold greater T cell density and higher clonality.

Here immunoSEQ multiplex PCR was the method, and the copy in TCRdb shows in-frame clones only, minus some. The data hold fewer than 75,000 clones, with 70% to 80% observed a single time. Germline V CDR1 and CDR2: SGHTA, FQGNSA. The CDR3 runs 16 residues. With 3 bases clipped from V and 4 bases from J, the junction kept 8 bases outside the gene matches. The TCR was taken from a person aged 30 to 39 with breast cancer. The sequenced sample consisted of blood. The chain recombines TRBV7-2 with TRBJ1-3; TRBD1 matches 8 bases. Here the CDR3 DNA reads TGTGCCAGCAGCTTCTCACAGGGGGTGTACGGAAACACCATATATTTT. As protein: CASSFSQGVYGNTIYF.